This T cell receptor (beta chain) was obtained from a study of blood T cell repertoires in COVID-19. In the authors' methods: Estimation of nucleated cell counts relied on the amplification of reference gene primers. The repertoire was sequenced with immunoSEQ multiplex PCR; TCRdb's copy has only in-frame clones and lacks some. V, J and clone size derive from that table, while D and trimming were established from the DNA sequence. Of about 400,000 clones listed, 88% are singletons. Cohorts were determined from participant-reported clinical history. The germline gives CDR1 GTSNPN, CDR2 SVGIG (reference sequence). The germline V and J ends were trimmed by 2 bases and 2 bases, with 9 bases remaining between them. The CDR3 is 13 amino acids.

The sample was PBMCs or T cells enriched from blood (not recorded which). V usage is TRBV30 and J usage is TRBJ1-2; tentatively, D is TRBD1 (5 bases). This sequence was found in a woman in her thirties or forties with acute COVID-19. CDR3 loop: CAWSTDTNYGYTF. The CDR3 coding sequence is TGTGCCTGGAGTACGGACACCAACTATGGCTACACCTTC.